A single T cell receptor beta chain is shown here with its context. No antigen is known for it. The data derive from a study of T cell repertoires in cytomegalovirus infection. Study-level information: Both a matching HLA type and CMV infection were indicated by public TCR beta signatures.

The study's findings and limits: The study identified carriers of CMV plus the relevant HLA from cumulative public TCR beta family frequency. Ex vivo, HLA-C-restricted CMV-specific TCR beta clonotypes prevailed over the rest of the response.

TCRdb redid the calling of the reads with MiXCR, one entry per CDR3 protein. This table holds tens of thousands of distinct CDR3 sequences, approximately 22% found once. CDR1 and CDR2 from the germline V gene are SNHLY and FYNNEI. V was trimmed by 3 bases and J by 10 bases, leaving 13 bases between them. This CDR3 is built from 14 residues. The chain is built from TRBV2 and TRBJ1-6; no firm D call. The TCR comes from a human donor in good health (CMV status not recorded). Some clones in this sample may be carry-over from other donors' samples. Sequencing used PBMCs, sequenced either directly or after in vitro stimulation (not recorded which). The CDR3 reads CASSDGVSGSPLHF. The CDR3 region has the DNA TGTGCCAGCAGTGACGGGGTTTCGGGCTCACCCCTCCACTTT.